The 18 T cell receptor beta chains in this list originate from one sample, sequenced in a study of Graves' ophthalmopathy and Graves' hyperthyroidism. The sequenced template was RNA, covering the TCR beta CDR3 region. HTBI-primed first-round RT-PCR preceded second-round multiplex PCR. TCRdb reanalysed the multiplex PCR reads using MiXCR and keeps one entry per CDR3 protein. The data contain more than 1,000,000 distinct CDR3 sequences, about 38% of them singletons. The sequencing sample was made of peripheral blood or thyroid tissue (not recorded which). These TCRs come from an adult man with Graves' hyperthyroidism.

This clonotype was seen just once. V and J are TRBV6-5 and TRBJ2-5; D unresolved. V was cut by 8 bases and J by 1 base, with 11 bases left in between. CDR1 MNHEY and CDR2 SVGAGI come from the germline V gene. This CDR3 is built from 13 residues. The CDR3 DNA follows: TGTGCCAGCGGAAAGGCAGTCCAAGAGACCCAGTACTTC. It encodes CASGKAVQETQYF.

This rearrangement joins TRBV7-8 to TRBJ1-3, with TRBD1 identical over 7 bases. Trimming at V came to 4 bases and at J to 1 base, leaving 4 bases not matched to a gene. The CDR3 is 15 amino acids. Germline lookup yields CDR1 SGHVS and CDR2 FQNEAQ. CDR3 nucleotides: TGTGCCAGCAGCTACGGGACAGCATCTGGAAACACCATATATTTT. Residues: CASSYGTASGNTIYF.

This chain joins TRBV7-2 and TRBJ2-6, with 7 bases aligning to TRBD1. The CDR3 is 12 amino acids. Trimming removed 6 bases from V and 9 bases from J; junction bases left unmatched: 2. In germline, CDR1 is SGHTA, CDR2 FQGNSA. CDR3 amino acids: CASRRGRNVLTF. In DNA, the CDR3 is TGTGCCAGCAGAAGGGGGCGCAACGTCCTGACTTTC.

The chain employs TRBV7-9 and TRBJ1-5; D gene ambiguous. This CDR3 has 17 residues. The germline CDR1 and CDR2 sequences are SEHNR and FQNEAQ (reference sequence). The germline V and J ends were trimmed by 0 bases and 3 bases, with 15 bases remaining between them. The CDR3 loop reads CASSLALGPSNNQPQHF. DNA of the CDR3: TGTGCCAGCAGCTTAGCGCTCGGTCCTAGTAACAATCAGCCCCAGCATTTT.

The chain combines TRBV29-1 with TRBJ1-3; D gene unclear. In germline, CDR1 is SQVTM, CDR2 ANQGSEA. The V end was cut by 4 bases, the J end by 4 bases, with 8 bases between. This CDR3 has 12 residues. CDR3 in amino acids: CSVASRGNTIYF. CDR3 in DNA: TGCAGCGTTGCCTCTAGGGGAAACACCATATATTTT.

The V and J genes are TRBV20-1 and TRBJ2-7; D is undetermined. The CDR3 runs to 13 residues. Germline CDR1 is DFQATT and CDR2 is SNEGSKA (reference sequence). CDR3: CNIARVLASEQYF. The CDR3 DNA reads TGCAACATAGCTAGGGTGTTAGCTTCCGAGCAGTACTTC.

This clonotype was counted a single time. The DNA is left out, because the CDR3 cannot be placed on it with certainty; the CDR3 is given as TCRdb lists it. The chain links TRBV7-2 to TRBJ1-4; TRBD1 was called by the table and not checked on the DNA. The CDR3 length equals 14 residues, ends included. Germline V gene sequence: CDR1 SGHTA, CDR2 FQGNSA. This chain's CDR3 is CASTLQGLMKNCFF.

This clonotype has only a few counts. CDR3 bases: TGTGCCAGCAACGTCAACCGGGACAGGGGAACCCTTAGCAATCAGCCCCAGCATTTT. It codes for CASNVNRDRGTLSNQPQHF. V and J are TRBV6-5 and TRBJ1-5, with 10 bases aligning to TRBD1. The CDR3 loop spans 19 amino acids. V was clipped by 7 bases and J by 0 bases; unmatched bases: 15. Germline lookup yields CDR1 MNHEY and CDR2 SVGAGI.

The table lists this clonotype with a count of one. At one end, the junction sequence differs from germline, possibly due to a read error. V usage is TRBV19 and J usage is TRBJ1-3; 7 bases are a match to TRBD1. Germline V lookup: CDR1 LNHDA, CDR2 SQIVND (reference sequence). The CDR3 has 17 residues. The CDR3 region is CASSTSTGSPSGNAIYF. CDR3 coding DNA: TGTGCCAGTAGTACTTCGACAGGGAGCCCCTCTGGAAACGCCATATATTTT.

This clonotype was picked up many times. The rearrangement uses TRBV7-2 and TRBJ1-5; unclear D gene. The CDR3 has 13 residues. CDR1 is SGHTA, CDR2 FQGNSA, per germline. Trimming took off 5 bases at V and 10 bases at J, with 15 bases between the two ends. The CDR3 protein is CASSPFESPPQHF. CDR3 coding DNA: TGTGCCAGCAGCCCCTTCGAGAGTCCTCCCCAGCATTTT.

The CDR3 loop reads CASSLRTENTEANVLTF. CDR3 DNA sequence: TGCGCCAGCAGCTTGAGGACAGAGAACACTGAAGCCAACGTCCTGACTTTC. V gene TRBV5-1 combines with J gene TRBJ2-6; the D gene is possibly TRBD1 (6 bases). Between the trimmed V and J ends, which lost 1 base and 7 bases, there was a span of 18 bases. The CDR3 runs 17 residues. Germline V gene sequence: CDR1 SGHRS, CDR2 YFSETQ.

This clonotype was picked up a small number of times. The CDR3 DNA follows: TGTGCCAGCAGCCTCACTAGCGGGGCGGCCACTGAAGCTTTCTTT. Translating gives CASSLTSGAATEAFF. V usage is TRBV7-9 and J usage is TRBJ1-1; a weak D match, TRBD1 (5 bases). This CDR3 has 15 residues. Germline V gene data show CDR1 as SEHNR and CDR2 as FQNEAQ (reference sequence). V lost 5 bases and J lost 4, with 17 bases in between.

This clonotype was recorded many times. This rearrangement joins TRBV7-9 to TRBJ1-5; D not certain. The germline V and J ends were trimmed by 2 bases and 2 bases, with 13 bases remaining between them. The CDR3 consists of 16 residues. Germline CDR1 SEHNR, CDR2 FQNEAQ (reference sequence). The CDR3 sequence: CASSLQDPAGNQPQHF. As DNA, the CDR3 is TGTGCCAGCAGCTTACAGGACCCCGCGGGCAATCAGCCCCAGCATTTT.

This clonotype was picked up a small number of times. The CDR3 sequence: CASTKQGANYGYTF. DNA of the CDR3: TGTGCCAGCACCAAACAGGGGGCTAACTATGGCTACACCTTC. This chain uses TRBV12-3 or TRBV12-4 with TRBJ1-2; TRBD1 matches 8 bases. The CDR3 totals 14 residues. V was pared by 7 bases and J by 0 bases, with 4 bases of the junction left unmatched.

This clonotype was counted only a few times. The chain employs TRBV14 and TRBJ2-2, with 7 bases identical to TRBD1. CDR1 is SGHDN and CDR2 is FVKESK in the germline V gene. The ends lost 4 bases at V and 8 bases at J; junction bases unmatched: 7. This CDR3 contains 14 residues. CDR3 nucleotides: TGTGCCAGCAGCCTAAGACAGGGTGAGGGGGAGCTGTTTTTT. This gives the protein CASSLRQGEGELFF.

This clonotype was picked up many times. V and J are TRBV29-1 and TRBJ1-2, with no clear D. V was shortened by 4 bases and J by 7 bases, with 16 bases between the two germline ends. Germline V gives CDR1 SQVTM, CDR2 ANQGSEA. CDR3 size: 13 residues. The CDR3 sequence: CSVAEGSEIGYTF. The CDR3, as DNA: TGCAGCGTTGCGGAGGGATCAGAGATTGGCTACACCTTC.

The sample holds many counts of this clonotype. The rearrangement joins TRBV12-3 or TRBV12-4 to TRBJ1-2, with D uncertain. This CDR3 has 15 amino acids. Trimming left V 6 bases short and J 5 bases short, with 19 bases between. This CDR3 is CASSPRSSVWYGYTF. The CDR3 bases are TGTGCCAGCAGCCCCCGGTCCTCGGTATGGTATGGCTACACCTTC.

In regard to this clonotype: A read error may explain this, as a much larger clone is one base away. This chain links TRBV10-3 with TRBJ1-5; D is unresolved. The germline gives CDR1 ENHRY, CDR2 SYGVKD. V was shortened by 4 bases and J by 4 bases, with 8 bases between the two germline ends. The CDR3 loop spans 13 amino acids. The CDR3 coding sequence is TGTGCCATCAGTGGGACGGAAAATCAGCCCCAGCATTTT. Amino acid sequence: CAISGTENQPQHF.